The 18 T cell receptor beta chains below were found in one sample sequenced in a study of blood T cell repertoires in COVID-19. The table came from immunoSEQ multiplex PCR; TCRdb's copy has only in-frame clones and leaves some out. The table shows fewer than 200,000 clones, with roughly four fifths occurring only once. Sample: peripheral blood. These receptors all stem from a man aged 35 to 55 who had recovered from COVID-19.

CDR3 DNA: TGTGCCAGCAGCTTAGCGGCGGTTAGGGAAAAACTGTTTTTT. Encoded protein: CASSLAAVREKLFF. The V call is TRBV7-9, the J call TRBJ1-4; no firm D call. CDR1 is SEHNR and CDR2 is FQNEAQ in the germline V gene (reference sequence). CDR3 length: 14 residues. Trimming pared 0 bases from V and 8 bases from J, leaving 10 bases between.

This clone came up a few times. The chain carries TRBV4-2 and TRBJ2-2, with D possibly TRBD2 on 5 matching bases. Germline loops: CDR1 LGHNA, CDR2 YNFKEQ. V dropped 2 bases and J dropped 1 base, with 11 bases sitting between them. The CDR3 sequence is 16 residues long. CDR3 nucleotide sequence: TGTGCCAGCAGCCAAAACGGACTCGAGAACACCGGGGAGCTGTTTTTT. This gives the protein CASSQNGLENTGELFF.

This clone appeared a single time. Here the CDR3 DNA reads TGTGCCTGGAGTACAACTAGCAATCAGCCCCAGCATTTT. It translates to CAWSTTSNQPQHF. The V call is TRBV30, the J call TRBJ1-5; D is ambiguous. Trimming cost V 2 bases and J 0 bases, with 5 bases left between them. Germline CDR1 is GTSNPN and CDR2 is SVGIG (reference sequence). The CDR3 consists of 13 residues.

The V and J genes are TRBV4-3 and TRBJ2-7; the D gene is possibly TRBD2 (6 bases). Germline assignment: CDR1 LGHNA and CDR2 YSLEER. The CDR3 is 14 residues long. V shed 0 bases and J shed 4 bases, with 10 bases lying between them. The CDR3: CASSQDGAGYEQYF. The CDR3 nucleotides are TGCGCCAGCAGCCAAGATGGCGCGGGATACGAGCAGTACTTC.

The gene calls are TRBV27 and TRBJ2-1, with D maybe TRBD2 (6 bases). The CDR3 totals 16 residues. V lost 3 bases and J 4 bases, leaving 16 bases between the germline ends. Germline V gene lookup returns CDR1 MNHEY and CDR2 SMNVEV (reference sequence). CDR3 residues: CASSLRTGGSYNEQFF. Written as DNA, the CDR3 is TGTGCCAGCAGTTTGAGGACTGGGGGGAGTTACAATGAGCAGTTCTTC.

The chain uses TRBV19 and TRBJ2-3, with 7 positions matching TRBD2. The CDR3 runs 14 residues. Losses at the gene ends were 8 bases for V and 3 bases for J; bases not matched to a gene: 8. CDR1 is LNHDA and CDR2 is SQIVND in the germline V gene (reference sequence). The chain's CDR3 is CASWGGLGTDTQYF. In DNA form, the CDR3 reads TGTGCCAGTTGGGGGGGACTGGGGACAGATACGCAGTATTTT.

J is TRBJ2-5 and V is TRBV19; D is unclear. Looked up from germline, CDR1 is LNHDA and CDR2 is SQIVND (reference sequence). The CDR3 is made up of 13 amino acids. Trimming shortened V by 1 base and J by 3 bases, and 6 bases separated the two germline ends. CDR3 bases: TGTGCCAGTAGTATAGTTCGCGAAGAGACCCAGTACTTC. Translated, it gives CASSIVREETQYF.

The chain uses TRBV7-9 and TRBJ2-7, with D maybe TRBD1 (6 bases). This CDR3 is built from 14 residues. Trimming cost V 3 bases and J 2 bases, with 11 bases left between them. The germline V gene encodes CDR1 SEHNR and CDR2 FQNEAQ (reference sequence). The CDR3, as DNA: TGTGCCAGCAGCTTTCCAGGACAGACCTACGAGCAGTACTTC. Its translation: CASSFPGQTYEQYF.

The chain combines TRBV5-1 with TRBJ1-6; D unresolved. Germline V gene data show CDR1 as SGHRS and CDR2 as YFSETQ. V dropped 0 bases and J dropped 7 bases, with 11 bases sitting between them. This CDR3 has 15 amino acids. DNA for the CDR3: TGCGCCAGCAGCTTGGGCGGCAGTCAAAATTCACCCCTCCACTTT. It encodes CASSLGGSQNSPLHF.

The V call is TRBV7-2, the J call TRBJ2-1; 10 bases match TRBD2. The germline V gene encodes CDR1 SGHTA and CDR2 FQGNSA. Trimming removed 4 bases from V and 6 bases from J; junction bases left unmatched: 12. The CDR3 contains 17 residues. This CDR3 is CASSYGSGREYSNEQFF. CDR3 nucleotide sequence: TGTGCCAGCAGCTACGGAAGCGGGAGGGAATATAGCAATGAGCAGTTCTTC.

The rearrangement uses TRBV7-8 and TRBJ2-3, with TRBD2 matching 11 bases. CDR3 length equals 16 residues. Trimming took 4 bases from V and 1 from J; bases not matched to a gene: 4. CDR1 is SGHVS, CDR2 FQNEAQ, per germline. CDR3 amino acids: CASSSRLAGRTDTQYF. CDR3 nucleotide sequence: TGTGCCAGCAGCTCCCGACTAGCGGGGCGCACAGATACGCAGTATTTT.

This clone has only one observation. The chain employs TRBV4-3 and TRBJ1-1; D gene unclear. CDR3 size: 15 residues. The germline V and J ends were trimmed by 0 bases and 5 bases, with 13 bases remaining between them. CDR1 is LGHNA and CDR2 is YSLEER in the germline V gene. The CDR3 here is CASSQDRGEGTEAFF. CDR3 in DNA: TGCGCCAGCAGCCAAGATCGTGGCGAGGGTACTGAAGCTTTCTTT.

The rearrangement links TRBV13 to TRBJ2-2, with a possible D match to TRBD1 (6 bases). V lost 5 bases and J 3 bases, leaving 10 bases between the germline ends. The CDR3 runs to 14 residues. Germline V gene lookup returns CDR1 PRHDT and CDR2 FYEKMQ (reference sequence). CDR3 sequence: CASSLQGDTGELFF. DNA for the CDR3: TGTGCCAGCAGCCTACAGGGTGACACCGGGGAGCTGTTTTTT.

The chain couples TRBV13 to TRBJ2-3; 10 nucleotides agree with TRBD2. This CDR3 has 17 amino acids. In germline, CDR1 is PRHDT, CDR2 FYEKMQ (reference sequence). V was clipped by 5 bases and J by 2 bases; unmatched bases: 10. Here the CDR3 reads CASSPSAGGSLTDTQYF. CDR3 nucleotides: TGTGCCAGCAGCCCCTCAGCGGGAGGGTCGCTCACAGATACGCAGTATTTT.

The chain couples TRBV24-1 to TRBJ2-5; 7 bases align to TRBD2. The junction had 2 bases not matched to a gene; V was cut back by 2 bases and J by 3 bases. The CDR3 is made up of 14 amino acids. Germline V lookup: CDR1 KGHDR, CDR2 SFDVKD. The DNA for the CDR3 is TGTGCCACCAGTGATTGGGCGGGAGAAGAGACCCAGTACTTC. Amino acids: CATSDWAGEETQYF.

CDR3 DNA sequence: TGCGCCAGCAGCCAAGGACCGGGACTAGCGGGGGGGTACGAGCAGTACTTC. It encodes CASSQGPGLAGGYEQYF. The J gene is TRBJ2-7, the V gene TRBV4-3, with 16 bases identical to TRBD2. Trimming cost V 1 base and J 4 bases; bases outside gene matches: 4. This CDR3 is 17 amino acids long. CDR1 is LGHNA, CDR2 YSLEER, per germline.

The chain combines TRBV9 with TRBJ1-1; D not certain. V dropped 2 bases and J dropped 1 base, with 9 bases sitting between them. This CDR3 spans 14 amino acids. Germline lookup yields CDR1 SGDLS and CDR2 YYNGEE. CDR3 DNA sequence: TGTGCCAGCAGCGTCAACCCGGGGAACACTGAAGCTTTCTTT. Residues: CASSVNPGNTEAFF.

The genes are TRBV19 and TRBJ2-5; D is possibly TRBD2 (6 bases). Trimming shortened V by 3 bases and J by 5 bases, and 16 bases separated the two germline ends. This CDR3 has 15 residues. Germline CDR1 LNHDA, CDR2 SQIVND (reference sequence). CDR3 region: CASSMGGTEFETQYF. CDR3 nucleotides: TGTGCCAGTAGTATGGGGGGAACGGAGTTCGAGACCCAGTACTTC.